This T cell receptor (beta chain) was captured in a study of T-cell reconstitution after alpha-beta-depleted transplantation in children. V lost 4 bases to trimming and J lost 1 base; unmatched junction nucleotides: 4. The CDR3 is made up of 16 amino acids. Germline lookup yields CDR1 ENHRY and CDR2 SYGVKD. Whole-study findings and limits: T-cell counts and diversity at one year post-transplant came mainly from newly produced T cells. The high TCRbeta diversity at day 60 in some patients came from surviving recipient T cells and thymic progenitors.

The library targeted TCRbeta and was prepared with unique molecular identifiers. One entry per CDR3 protein results from TCRdb running MiXCR on the PCR reads. In the table there are about 610,000 distinct CDR3 sequences, approximately 30% of which are singletons. Remarks on this clonotype: Antigen unknown.

The genes are TRBV10-3 and TRBJ2-1; 10 bases match TRBD2. The source material was PBMCs, sampled before TCRalphabeta/CD19-depleted stem cell transplant. This clonotype originated in a boy under three years old with Wiskott-Aldrich syndrome, due to receive a stem cell transplant. The CDR3 loop reads CAISGRTSGSYNEQFF. The CDR3 DNA sequence: TGTGCCATCAGTGGCCGGACTAGCGGTTCCTACAATGAGCAGTTCTTC.